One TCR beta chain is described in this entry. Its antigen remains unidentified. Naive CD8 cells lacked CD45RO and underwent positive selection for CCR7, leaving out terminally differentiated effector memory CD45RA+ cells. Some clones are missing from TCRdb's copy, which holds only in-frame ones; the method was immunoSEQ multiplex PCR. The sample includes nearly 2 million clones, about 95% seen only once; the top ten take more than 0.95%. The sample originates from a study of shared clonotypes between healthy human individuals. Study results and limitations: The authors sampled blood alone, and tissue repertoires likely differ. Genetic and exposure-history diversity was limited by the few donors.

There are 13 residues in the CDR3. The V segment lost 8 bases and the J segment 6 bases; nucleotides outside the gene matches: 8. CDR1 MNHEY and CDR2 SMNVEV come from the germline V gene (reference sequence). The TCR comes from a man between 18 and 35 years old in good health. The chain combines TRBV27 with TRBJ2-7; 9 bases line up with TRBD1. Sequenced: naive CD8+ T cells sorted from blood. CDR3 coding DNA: TGTGCCAGCCGGACAGGGGAGTTGGTCGAGCAGTACTTC. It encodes CASRTGELVEQYF.